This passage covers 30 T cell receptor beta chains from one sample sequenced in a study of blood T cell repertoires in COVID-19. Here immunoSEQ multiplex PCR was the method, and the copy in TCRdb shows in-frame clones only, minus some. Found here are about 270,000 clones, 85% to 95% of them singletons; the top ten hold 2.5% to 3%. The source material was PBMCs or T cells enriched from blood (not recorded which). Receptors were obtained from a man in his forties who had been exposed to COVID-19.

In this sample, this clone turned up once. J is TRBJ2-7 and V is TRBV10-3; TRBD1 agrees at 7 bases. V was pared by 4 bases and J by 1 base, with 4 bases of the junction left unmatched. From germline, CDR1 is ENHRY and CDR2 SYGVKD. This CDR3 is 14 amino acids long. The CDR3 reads CAISVPGQSYEQYF. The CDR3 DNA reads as TGTGCCATCAGTGTTCCGGGACAGTCCTACGAGCAGTACTTC.

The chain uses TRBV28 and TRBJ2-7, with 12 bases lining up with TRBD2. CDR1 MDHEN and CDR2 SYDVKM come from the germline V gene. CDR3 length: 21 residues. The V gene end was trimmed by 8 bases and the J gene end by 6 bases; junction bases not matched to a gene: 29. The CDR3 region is CASPGCRLISSGRASVFEQYF. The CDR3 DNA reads TGTGCCAGCCCGGGGTGTCGGCTAATTTCTAGCGGGAGGGCCAGCGTCTTCGAGCAGTACTTC.

CDR3 residues: CASSPGVTEAFF. In DNA, the CDR3 is TGTGCCAGCAGCCCCGGGGTTACTGAAGCTTTCTTT. V and J are TRBV9 and TRBJ1-1; D gene uncertain. The CDR3 consists of 12 residues. V was pared by 4 bases and J by 5 bases, with 9 bases between. Germline V lookup: CDR1 SGDLS, CDR2 YYNGEE.

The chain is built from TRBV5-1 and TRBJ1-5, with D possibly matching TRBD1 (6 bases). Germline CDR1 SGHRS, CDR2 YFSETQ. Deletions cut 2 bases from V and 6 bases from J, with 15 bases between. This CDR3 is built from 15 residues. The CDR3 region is CASSLYGQSGQPQHF. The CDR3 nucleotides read TGCGCCAGCAGCTTATATGGACAGTCCGGTCAGCCCCAGCATTTT.

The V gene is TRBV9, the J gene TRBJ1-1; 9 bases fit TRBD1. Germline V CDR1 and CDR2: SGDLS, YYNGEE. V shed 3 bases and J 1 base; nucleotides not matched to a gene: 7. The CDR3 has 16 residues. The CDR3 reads CASSGNKGQGNTEAFF. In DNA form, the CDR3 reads TGTGCCAGCAGCGGGAATAAGGGACAGGGGAACACTGAAGCTTTCTTT.

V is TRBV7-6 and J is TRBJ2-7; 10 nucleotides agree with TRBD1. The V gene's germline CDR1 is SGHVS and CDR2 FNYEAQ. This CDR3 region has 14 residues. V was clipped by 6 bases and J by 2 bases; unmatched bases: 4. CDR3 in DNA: TGTGCCAGCAGTTCCGGGACAGGGGCCTACGAGCAGTACTTC. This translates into CASSSGTGAYEQYF.

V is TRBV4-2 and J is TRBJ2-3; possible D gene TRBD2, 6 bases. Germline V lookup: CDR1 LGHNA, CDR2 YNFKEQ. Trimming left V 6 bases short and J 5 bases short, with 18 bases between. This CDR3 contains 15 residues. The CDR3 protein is CASRRTRGIGDTQYF. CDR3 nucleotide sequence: TGTGCCAGCAGAAGGACCCGGGGGATTGGAGATACGCAGTATTTT.

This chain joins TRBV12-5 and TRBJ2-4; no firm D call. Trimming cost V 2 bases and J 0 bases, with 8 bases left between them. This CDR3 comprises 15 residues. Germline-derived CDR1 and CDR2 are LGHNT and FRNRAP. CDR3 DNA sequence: TGTGCTAGTGGTTTGTTGATAGAAGCCAAAAACATTCAGTACTTC. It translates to CASGLLIEAKNIQYF.

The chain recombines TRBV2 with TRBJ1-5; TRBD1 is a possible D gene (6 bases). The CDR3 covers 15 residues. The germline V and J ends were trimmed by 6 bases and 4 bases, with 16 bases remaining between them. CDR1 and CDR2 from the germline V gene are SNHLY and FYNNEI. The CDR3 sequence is CASRGMGTPNQPQHF. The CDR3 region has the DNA TGTGCCAGCAGGGGCATGGGGACACCGAATCAGCCCCAGCATTTT. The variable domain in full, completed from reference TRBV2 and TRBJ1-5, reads EPEVTQTPSHQVTQMGQEVILRCVPISNHLYFYWYRQILGQKVEFLVSFYNNEISEKSEIFDDQFSVERPDGSNFTLKIRSTKLEDSAMYFCASRGMGTPNQPQHFGDGTRLSIL.

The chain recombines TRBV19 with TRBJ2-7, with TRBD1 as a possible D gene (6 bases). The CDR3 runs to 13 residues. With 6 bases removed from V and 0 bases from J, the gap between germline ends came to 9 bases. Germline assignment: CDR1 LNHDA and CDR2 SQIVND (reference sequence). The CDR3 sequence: CASRSDSSYEQYF. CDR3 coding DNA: TGTGCCAGTAGGTCGGACAGCTCCTACGAGCAGTACTTC.

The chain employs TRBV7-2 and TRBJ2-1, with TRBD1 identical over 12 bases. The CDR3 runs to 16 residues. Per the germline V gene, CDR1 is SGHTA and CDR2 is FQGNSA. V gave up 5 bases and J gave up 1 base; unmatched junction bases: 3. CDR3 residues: CASSGDRGHSYNEQFF. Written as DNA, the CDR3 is TGTGCCAGCAGCGGGGACAGGGGGCATTCCTACAATGAGCAGTTCTTC.

The CDR3 is CASTSTGWTEAFF. CDR3 nucleotide sequence: TGCGCCAGCACTTCGACAGGTTGGACTGAAGCTTTCTTT. The V gene is TRBV5-1, the J gene TRBJ1-1, with D possibly TRBD1 on 6 matching bases. V was shortened by 6 bases and J by 5 bases, with 14 bases between the two germline ends. In germline, CDR1 is SGHRS, CDR2 YFSETQ. CDR3 length: 13 residues. The full variable domain, completed using reference TRBV5-1 and TRBJ1-1, is KAGVTQTPRYLIKTRGQQVTLSCSPISGHRSVSWYQQTPGQGLQFLFEYFSETQRNKGNFPGRFSGRQFSNSRSEMNVSTLELGDSALYLCASTSTGWTEAFFGQGTRLTVV.

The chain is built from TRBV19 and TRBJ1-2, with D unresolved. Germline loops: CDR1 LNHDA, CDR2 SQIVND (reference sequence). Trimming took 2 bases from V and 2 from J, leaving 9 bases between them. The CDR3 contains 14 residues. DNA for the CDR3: TGTGCCAGTAGTATAATTGAGTACAACTATGGCTACACCTTC. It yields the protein CASSIIEYNYGYTF.

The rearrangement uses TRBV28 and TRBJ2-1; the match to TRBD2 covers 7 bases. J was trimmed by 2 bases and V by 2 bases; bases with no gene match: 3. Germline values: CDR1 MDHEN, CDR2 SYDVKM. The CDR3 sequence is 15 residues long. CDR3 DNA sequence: TGTGCCAGCAGTTTAGATCTAGCGGCCTACAATGAGCAGTTCTTC. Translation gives CASSLDLAAYNEQFF.

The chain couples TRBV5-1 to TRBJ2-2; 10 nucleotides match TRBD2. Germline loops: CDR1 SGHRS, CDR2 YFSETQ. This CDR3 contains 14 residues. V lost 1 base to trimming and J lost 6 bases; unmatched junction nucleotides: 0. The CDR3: CASSLLAGAGELFF. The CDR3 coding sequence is TGCGCCAGCAGCTTGCTAGCGGGAGCCGGGGAGCTGTTTTTT.

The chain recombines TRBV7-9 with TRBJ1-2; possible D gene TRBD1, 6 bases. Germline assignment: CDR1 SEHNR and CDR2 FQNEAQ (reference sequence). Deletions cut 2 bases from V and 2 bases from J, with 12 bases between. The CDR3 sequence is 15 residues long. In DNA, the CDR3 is TGTGCCAGCAGCTTAATCTGGGGGCAAAACTATGGCTACACCTTC. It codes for CASSLIWGQNYGYTF.

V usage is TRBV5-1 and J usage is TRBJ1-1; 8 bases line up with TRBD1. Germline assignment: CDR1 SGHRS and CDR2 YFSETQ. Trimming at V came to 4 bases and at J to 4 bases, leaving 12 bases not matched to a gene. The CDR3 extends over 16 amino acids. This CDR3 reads CASSPGGSRRGTEAFF. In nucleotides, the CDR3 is TGCGCCAGCAGCCCAGGGGGCAGTCGAAGAGGCACTGAAGCTTTCTTT.

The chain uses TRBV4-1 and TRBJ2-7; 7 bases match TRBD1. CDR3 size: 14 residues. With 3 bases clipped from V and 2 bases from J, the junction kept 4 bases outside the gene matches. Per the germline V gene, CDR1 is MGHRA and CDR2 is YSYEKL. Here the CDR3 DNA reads TGCGCCAGCAGCCAGTCGACAGGGCCCTACGAGCAGTACTTC. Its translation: CASSQSTGPYEQYF.

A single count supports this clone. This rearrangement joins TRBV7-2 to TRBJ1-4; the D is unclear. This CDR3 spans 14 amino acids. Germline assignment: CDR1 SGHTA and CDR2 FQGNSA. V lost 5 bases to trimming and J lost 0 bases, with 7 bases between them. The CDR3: CASSPGTTNEKLFF. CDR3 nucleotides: TGTGCCAGCAGCCCCGGGACAACTAATGAAAAACTGTTTTTT.

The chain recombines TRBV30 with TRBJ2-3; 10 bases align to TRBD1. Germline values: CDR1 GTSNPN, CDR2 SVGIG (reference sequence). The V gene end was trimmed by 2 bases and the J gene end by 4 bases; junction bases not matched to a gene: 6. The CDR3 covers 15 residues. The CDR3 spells CAWSSGQGGADTQYF. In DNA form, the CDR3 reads TGTGCCTGGAGTTCCGGACAGGGGGGTGCAGATACGCAGTATTTT.

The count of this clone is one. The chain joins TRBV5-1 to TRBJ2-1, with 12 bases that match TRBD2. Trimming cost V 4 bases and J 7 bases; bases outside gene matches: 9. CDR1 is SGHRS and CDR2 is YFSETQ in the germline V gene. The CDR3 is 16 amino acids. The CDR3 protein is CASSLRLAGALNEQFF. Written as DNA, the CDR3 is TGCGCCAGCAGCCTAAGACTAGCGGGAGCGCTGAATGAGCAGTTCTTC. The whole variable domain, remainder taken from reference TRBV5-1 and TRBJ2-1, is KAGVTQTPRYLIKTRGQQVTLSCSPISGHRSVSWYQQTPGQGLQFLFEYFSETQRNKGNFPGRFSGRQFSNSRSEMNVSTLELGDSALYLCASSLRLAGALNEQFFGPGTRLTVL.

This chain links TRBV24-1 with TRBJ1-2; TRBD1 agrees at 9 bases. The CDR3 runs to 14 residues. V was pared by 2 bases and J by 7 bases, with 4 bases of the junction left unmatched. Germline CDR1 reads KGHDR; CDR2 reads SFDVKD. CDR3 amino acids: CATSDWTGVGGYTF. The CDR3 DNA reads TGTGCCACCAGTGATTGGACAGGGGTTGGTGGCTACACCTTC.

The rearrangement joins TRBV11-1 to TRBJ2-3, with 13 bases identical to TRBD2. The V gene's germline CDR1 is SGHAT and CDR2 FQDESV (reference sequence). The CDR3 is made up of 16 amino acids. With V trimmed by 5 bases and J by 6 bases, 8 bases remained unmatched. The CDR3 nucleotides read TGTGCCAGCAGCATCGGACTAGCGGGAGTTTGGGATACGCAGTATTTT. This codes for CASSIGLAGVWDTQYF. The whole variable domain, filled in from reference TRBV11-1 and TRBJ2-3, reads EAEVAQSPRYKITEKSQAVAFWCDPISGHATLYWYRQILGQGPELLVQFQDESVVDDSQLPKDRFSAERLKGVDSTLKIQPAELGDSAMYLCASSIGLAGVWDTQYFGPGTRLTVL.

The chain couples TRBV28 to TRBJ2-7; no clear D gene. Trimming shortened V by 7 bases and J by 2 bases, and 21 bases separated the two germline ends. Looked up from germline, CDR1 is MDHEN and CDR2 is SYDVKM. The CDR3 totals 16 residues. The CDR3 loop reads CASTAPVVRNTYEQYF. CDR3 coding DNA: TGTGCCAGCACCGCTCCGGTGGTCAGGAACACCTACGAGCAGTACTTC.

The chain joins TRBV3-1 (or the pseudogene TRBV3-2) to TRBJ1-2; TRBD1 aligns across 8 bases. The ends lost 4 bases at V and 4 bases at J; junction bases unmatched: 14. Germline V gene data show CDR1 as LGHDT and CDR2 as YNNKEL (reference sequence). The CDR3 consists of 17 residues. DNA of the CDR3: TGTGCCAGCAGCCCAAGAATCGGACAGGGAAGCGGCTATGGCTACACCTTC. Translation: CASSPRIGQGSGYGYTF.

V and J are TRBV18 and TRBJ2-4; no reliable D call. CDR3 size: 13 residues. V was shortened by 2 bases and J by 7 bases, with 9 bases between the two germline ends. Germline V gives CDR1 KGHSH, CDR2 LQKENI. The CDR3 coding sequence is TGTGCCAGCTCACCAAGCCGGGTTAACATTCAGTACTTC. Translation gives CASSPSRVNIQYF.

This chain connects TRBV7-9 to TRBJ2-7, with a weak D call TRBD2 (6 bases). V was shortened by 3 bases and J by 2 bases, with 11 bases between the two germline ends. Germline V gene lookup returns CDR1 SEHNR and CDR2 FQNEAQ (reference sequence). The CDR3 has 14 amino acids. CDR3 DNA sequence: TGTGCCAGCAGCTTGGCGGAGGGGACCTACGAGCAGTACTTC. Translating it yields CASSLAEGTYEQYF.

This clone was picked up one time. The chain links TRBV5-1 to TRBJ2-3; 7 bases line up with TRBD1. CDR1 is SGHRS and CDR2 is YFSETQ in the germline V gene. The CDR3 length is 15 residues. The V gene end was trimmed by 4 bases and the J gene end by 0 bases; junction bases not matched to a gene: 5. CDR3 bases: TGCGCCAGCAGCCCGGGACAGCCTAGCACAGATACGCAGTATTTT. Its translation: CASSPGQPSTDTQYF.

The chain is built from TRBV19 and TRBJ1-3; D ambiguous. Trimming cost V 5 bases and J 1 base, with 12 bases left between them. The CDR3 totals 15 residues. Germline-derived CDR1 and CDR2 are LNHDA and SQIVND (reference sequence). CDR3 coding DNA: TGTGCCAGTAGTCTAAGTTCCTGGTCTGGAAACACCATATATTTT. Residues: CASSLSSWSGNTIYF.

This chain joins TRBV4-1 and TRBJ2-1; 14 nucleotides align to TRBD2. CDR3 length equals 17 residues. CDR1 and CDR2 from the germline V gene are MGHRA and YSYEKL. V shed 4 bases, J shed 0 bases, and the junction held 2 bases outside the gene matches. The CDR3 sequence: CASSPGTSGSSYNEQFF. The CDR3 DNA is TGCGCCAGCAGCCCGGGGACTAGCGGGAGCTCCTACAATGAGCAGTTCTTC.